This TCR beta chain was recovered during a study of T cells after posttransplantation cyclophosphamide. This clone was recorded at least ten times. Its antigen remains unknown. Regarding the study as a whole: Donor CD8+ memory clones often dominated recipient blood repertoires at later times. Blood and skin or GI T cell repertoires showed limited TRB overlap.

Looked up from germline, CDR1 is MNHNY and CDR2 is SVGAGI (reference sequence). The ends were cut back, 0 bases at V and 4 bases at J, with 9 bases in the middle. This CDR3 comprises 14 residues. Repertoires were generated with immunoSEQ multiplex PCR, while TCRdb's copy carries only in-frame clones and drops some. This sample has some 40,000 clones, each found more than once. The material sequenced was PBMCs. The TCR sequence derives from a woman aged 45-65 years in good health and a related stem cell transplant donor. The chain recombines TRBV6-6 with TRBJ1-1; the D gene is possibly TRBD1 (6 bases). CDR3 sequence reads: CASSYSTGGTEAFF. CDR3 nucleotide sequence: TGTGCCAGCAGTTACTCGACAGGAGGCACTGAAGCTTTCTTT.